This T cell receptor (beta chain) was documented in a study of cytomegalovirus exposure and HLA in healthy donors. PCR employed 60 Vbeta and 13 Jbeta primers. Some clones are missing from TCRdb's copy, which holds only in-frame ones; the method was immunoSEQ multiplex PCR. The sample has over 150,000 clones, approximately 77% seen once; the top ten hold around 1.4%. The V and J ends lost 5 bases and 2 bases, in that order; junction bases with no gene match: 4. Germline CDR1 and CDR2: MDHEN and SYDVKM. This CDR3 has 15 amino acids. Overall study results and limits: A later analysis reported that several of the most significant clusters appeared to be linked to common viral pathogens, among them Epstein-Barr virus. CMV serostatus was the only immune exposure information that was available. Around 18,000 TCR beta sequences were associated with HLA alleles at 0.05 false discovery rate in a later analysis.

Worth noting for this clone: Its antigen is still unknown.

This chain uses TRBV28 with TRBJ2-7, with 12 bases that match TRBD2. Sequenced: PBMCs. The clonotype comes from a man younger than 30 in good health and CMV-seronegative. The CDR3 DNA is TGTGCCAGCAGTCTAAGACTAGCGGGAGCCTACGAGCAGTACTTC. Protein: CASSLRLAGAYEQYF.